A single sample is the source of the 21 T cell receptor beta chains below, sequenced in a study of CD8+ T cells in alopecia areata. The treatment: oral pan-JAK inhibitor, 5-10 mg twice daily. Extraction and reverse transcription of RNA yielded cDNA as the sequencing template. Sequencing used immunoSEQ multiplex PCR; TCRdb keeps in-frame clones, though not all of them. The repertoire holds 190,000 or so clones, with roughly 62% as singletons. The starting material was CD8+ T cells sorted from blood, obtained at week 24, from a patient treated with tofacitinib. Receptors were obtained from a human donor with alopecia areata.

As for this clone: The sample holds other DNA sequences that translate to the same CDR3. This chain uses TRBV29-1 with TRBJ2-5; D ambiguous. Germline V lookup: CDR1 SQVTM, CDR2 ANQGSEA. V lost 0 bases and J lost 2, with 7 bases in between. CDR3 length: 13 residues. CDR3 sequence (DNA): TGCAGCGTTGAAGACAGGAGACAAGAGACCCAGTACTTC. Its protein is CSVEDRRQETQYF.

The chain recombines TRBV2 with TRBJ2-2; D may correspond to TRBD1 or TRBD2 (5 bases each). This CDR3 has 13 residues. The V and J ends lost 7 bases and 5 bases respectively, with 11 bases between them. From germline, CDR1 is SNHLY and CDR2 FYNNEI. CDR3 DNA sequence: TGTGCCAGCAAGGAGAGGGGAACCGGGGAGCTGTTTTTT. It translates to CASKERGTGELFF.

V gene TRBV13 combines with J gene TRBJ1-1; D gene uncertain. CDR1 and CDR2 (germline): PRHDT, FYEKMQ (reference sequence). The CDR3 has 12 amino acids. The V and J ends lost 6 bases and 8 bases respectively, with 13 bases between them. This CDR3 is CASSGRSQEAFF. CDR3 bases: TGTGCCAGCAGTGGTAGATCCCAAGAAGCTTTCTTT.

The gene calls are TRBV19 and TRBJ1-2; D is undetermined. The CDR3 totals 12 residues. The germline gives CDR1 LNHDA, CDR2 SQIVND (reference sequence). V lost 5 bases and J lost 4, with 8 bases in between. For the CDR3, the DNA is TGTGCCAGTAGTGGTTCTAGCTATGGCTACACCTTC. Amino acids: CASSGSSYGYTF.

The chain couples TRBV10-3 to TRBJ1-2; D is ambiguous. With 10 bases removed from V and 6 bases from J, the gap between germline ends came to 18 bases. The CDR3 extends over 13 amino acids. Germline CDR1 reads ENHRY; CDR2 reads SYGVKD. The CDR3 DNA follows: TGTGCCACCCAAGAGCTTAATTTTGATGGCTACACCTTC. Protein product: CATQELNFDGYTF.

This clone has only a few counts. This chain links TRBV14 with TRBJ1-5; 8 bases are a match to TRBD1. The CDR3 totals 14 residues. Germline CDR1 is SGHDN and CDR2 is FVKESK. V dropped 2 bases and J dropped 9; count of bases not matched to a gene: 6. The CDR3 DNA is TGTGCCAGCAGCCAAACAGGGGGAGATTCGCCCCAGCATTTT. Protein: CASSQTGGDSPQHF.

This clone came up a few times. The chain combines TRBV5-1 with TRBJ2-1; D unresolved. The CDR3 loop spans 16 amino acids. The V end was cut by 0 bases, the J end by 0 bases, with 10 bases between. Germline V lookup: CDR1 SGHRS, CDR2 YFSETQ. The CDR3 here is CASSLVVFYSYNEQFF. The CDR3 nucleotides read TGCGCCAGCAGCTTGGTCGTCTTTTACTCCTACAATGAGCAGTTCTTC.

Comments on this clone: This sample also contains other DNA sequences that code for the same CDR3. The rearrangement links TRBV5-1 to TRBJ2-1; D unresolved. Germline V CDR1 and CDR2: SGHRS, YFSETQ. The CDR3 consists of 11 residues. The germline V and J ends were trimmed by 1 base and 4 bases, with 0 bases remaining between them. The CDR3 is CASSLYNEQFF. In DNA, the CDR3 is TGCGCCAGCAGCTTGTACAATGAGCAGTTCTTC.

The rearrangement joins TRBV19 to TRBJ1-5; D unclear. Germline-derived CDR1 and CDR2 are LNHDA and SQIVND (reference sequence). V lost 6 bases and J lost 0, with 12 bases in between. CDR3 size: 15 residues. This CDR3 is CASRSGVDSNQPQHF. CDR3 bases: TGTGCCAGTAGGAGCGGCGTAGATAGCAATCAGCCCCAGCATTTT.

The J gene is TRBJ2-2, the V gene TRBV10-3, with 7 bases aligning to TRBD1. The germline V gene has CDR1 ENHRY and CDR2 SYGVKD. This CDR3 is 20 amino acids long. V shed 2 bases, J shed 3 bases, and the junction held 18 bases outside the gene matches. CDR3 residues: CAISERGSPNRGRDTGELFF. The CDR3, as DNA: TGTGCCATCAGTGAGAGAGGGAGCCCGAACAGGGGAAGGGACACCGGGGAGCTGTTTTTT.

The rearrangement joins TRBV2 to TRBJ1-5; D may be TRBD1 (6 bases). Germline lookup yields CDR1 SNHLY and CDR2 FYNNEI. The CDR3 extends over 19 amino acids. The germline V and J ends were trimmed by 3 bases and 7 bases, with 28 bases remaining between them. Here the CDR3 DNA reads TGTGCCAGCAGTGAGACTACCCACCCCGGACAGCGGATTGGGCAGCCCCAGCATTTT. This encodes CASSETTHPGQRIGQPQHF.

This chain links TRBV4-1 with TRBJ1-5, with 9 bases aligning to TRBD1. Germline values: CDR1 MGHRA, CDR2 YSYEKL. The CDR3 extends over 17 amino acids. V was clipped by 2 bases and J by 2 bases; unmatched bases: 7. The CDR3 here is CASSQRDRVDGNQPQHF. The CDR3 coding sequence is TGCGCCAGCAGCCAACGGGACAGGGTCGATGGCAATCAGCCCCAGCATTTT.

The chain joins TRBV9 to TRBJ2-5; tentative D call: TRBD2 (6 bases). This CDR3 is built from 13 residues. The germline gives CDR1 SGDLS, CDR2 YYNGEE. With 6 bases removed from V and 2 bases from J, the gap between germline ends came to 11 bases. DNA for the CDR3: TGTGCCAGCACCGGGGGACTTCAAGAGACCCAGTACTTC. It specifies CASTGGLQETQYF.

This clone was counted a few times. The rearrangement links TRBV13 to TRBJ2-7; D possibly corresponds to TRBD1 (6 bases). Germline CDR1 PRHDT, CDR2 FYEKMQ (reference sequence). The CDR3 totals 12 residues. The ends were cut back, 5 bases at V and 4 bases at J, with 9 bases in the middle. This chain's CDR3 is CASSPDRYEQYF. CDR3 coding DNA: TGTGCCAGCAGCCCTGACAGGTACGAGCAGTACTTC.

This clone showed up many times. Other nucleotide sequences from this sample produce the same CDR3. This sequence joins TRBV2 and TRBJ1-5; D call uncertain. V gave up 0 bases and J gave up 3 bases, with 9 bases separating them. The germline CDR1 and CDR2 sequences are SNHLY and FYNNEI. The CDR3 spans 15 residues. CDR3: CASSEARRNNQPQHF. CDR3 nucleotides: TGTGCCAGCAGTGAAGCCCGGAGGAACAATCAGCCCCAGCATTTT.

This clone was detected only a few times. The rearrangement uses TRBV4-1 and TRBJ1-5; D remains unclear. The germline gives CDR1 MGHRA, CDR2 YSYEKL. This CDR3 has 15 residues. The ends were cut back, 0 bases at V and 7 bases at J, with 13 bases in the middle. The CDR3 reads CASSQDGGRGQPQHF. The CDR3, as DNA: TGCGCCAGCAGCCAAGACGGTGGGAGAGGGCAGCCCCAGCATTTT.

This chain joins TRBV6-5 and TRBJ1-2; tentative D call: TRBD1 (5 bases). Germline V lookup: CDR1 MNHEY, CDR2 SVGAGI. Trimming removed 5 bases from V and 1 base from J, with 14 bases in between. The CDR3 is 15 residues long. CDR3 residues: CASSTRGNVNYGYTF. The CDR3 nucleotides read TGTGCCAGCAGTACCCGGGGGAATGTTAACTATGGCTACACCTTC.

V usage is TRBV29-1 and J usage is TRBJ2-7; 9 bases match TRBD1. Germline trimming cut 4 bases from V and 3 bases from J; bases unmatched to any gene: 13. Germline assignment: CDR1 SQVTM and CDR2 ANQGSEA. This CDR3 spans 16 amino acids. In nucleotides, the CDR3 is TGCAGCGTTGGGGGGACTGAACCGGGACAGGGCTACGAGCAGTACTTC. Translated, it gives CSVGGTEPGQGYEQYF.

This clone showed up just a few times. This chain uses TRBV5-6 with TRBJ2-7; maybe TRBD1 (6 bases). V was shortened by 4 bases and J by 3 bases, with 14 bases between the two germline ends. The V gene's germline CDR1 is SGHDT and CDR2 YYEEEE. This CDR3 contains 14 residues. The CDR3 here is CASSAGRGNYEQYF. CDR3 in DNA: TGTGCCAGCAGCGCGGGCAGGGGAAACTACGAGCAGTACTTC.

The table lists this clone with a few counts. This chain connects TRBV15 to TRBJ1-2; 7 nucleotides line up with TRBD1. The CDR3 runs to 14 residues. Germline loops: CDR1 LNHNV, CDR2 YYDKDF (reference sequence). The V and J ends lost 0 bases and 7 bases, in that order; junction bases with no gene match: 5. The CDR3 region has the DNA TGTGCCACCAGCAGAGACCGGACAGGCGGTGGCTACACCTTC. Protein product: CATSRDRTGGGYTF.

The J gene is TRBJ1-5, the V gene TRBV28; D is perhaps TRBD1 (6 bases). The CDR3 is 15 amino acids. Germline V gives CDR1 MDHEN, CDR2 SYDVKM. V was pared by 5 bases and J by 4 bases, with 15 bases between. The chain's CDR3 is CASSPPRQGNQPQHF. Here the CDR3 DNA reads TGTGCCAGCAGTCCACCCCGGCAGGGGAATCAGCCCCAGCATTTT.